These T cell receptor beta chains were read from a single sample in a study of T cell responses to AZD1222 COVID-19 vaccine. Here immunoSEQ multiplex PCR was the method, and the copy in TCRdb shows in-frame clones only, minus some. The sample gives 150,000 or so clones, roughly 87% of which show up once; roughly 4.7% is in the top ten. The sample here was peripheral blood, taken on day 0 of AZD1222 vaccination. The receptors derive from an adult in good health. Both conserved end residues are part of each CDR3. Fields, in order: J gene, CDR3 length, clone size, D gene, V gene, CDR3 protein, CDR3 DNA. D genes are given only for firm matches. Some rows mark clone size as missing; the rest say once, few, many or name a class of expanded clone.

TRBJ2-3 | 13 | NA | NA | TRBV6-5 | CASSYSQLDTQYF | TGTGCCAGCAGTTACTCTCAGTTGGATACGCAGTATTTT
TRBJ1-5 | 14 | NA | NA | TRBV28 | CASRYGTQRQPQHF | TGTGCCAGCAGGTACGGGACCCAGAGGCAGCCCCAGCATTTT
TRBJ2-2 | 16 | NA | NA | TRBV7-3 | CASSLNEAGVRGELFF | TGTGCCAGCAGCTTAAATGAGGCGGGTGTGAGAGGGGAGCTGTTTTTT
TRBJ1-4 | 13 | NA | NA | TRBV6-5 | CASSYSIREELFF | TGTGCCAGCAGTTACTCGATAAGGGAGGAACTGTTTTTT
TRBJ2-6 | 15 | NA | NA | TRBV4-2 | CASSYSSSGANVLTF | TGTGCCAGCAGCTACTCCTCCTCTGGGGCCAACGTCCTGACTTTC
TRBJ1-2 | 13 | NA | NA | TRBV2 | CASRPGSNYGYTF | TGTGCCAGCAGGCCGGGTTCTAACTATGGCTACACCTTC
TRBJ2-1 | 15 | NA | NA | TRBV7-3 | CASSFDRRSYNEQFF | TGTGCCAGCAGCTTCGATAGGCGCTCCTACAATGAGCAGTTCTTC
TRBJ2-2 | 17 | NA | NA | TRBV7-2 | CASSLARGARNTGELFF | TGTGCCAGCAGCTTAGCACGAGGGGCTCGGAACACCGGGGAGCTGTTTTTT
TRBJ1-4 | 17 | NA | NA | TRBV28 | CASSLERGGFSGEKLFF | TGTGCCAGCAGTTTAGAGCGGGGCGGGTTTTCTGGTGAAAAACTGTTTTTT
TRBJ2-7 | 15 | NA | NA | TRBV27 | CASSLTLDGTYEQYF | TGTGCCAGCAGTTTAACACTTGACGGAACCTACGAGCAGTACTTC
TRBJ1-1 | 14 | NA | NA | TRBV7-2 | CASSRLQLNTEAFF | TGTGCCAGCAGCCGGTTACAGCTTAACACTGAAGCTTTCTTT
TRBJ2-5 | 15 | few | TRBD1 | TRBV6-2/TRBV6-3 | CASSPRGTPQETQYF | TGTGCCAGCAGCCCCAGGGGGACCCCTCAAGAGACCCAGTACTTC
TRBJ2-3 | 16 | once | NA | TRBV27 | CASSLSIPSSTDTQYF | TGTGCCAGCAGTTTATCGATACCATCCTCCACAGATACGCAGTATTTT
TRBJ1-2 | 16 | few | TRBD1 | TRBV28 | CASTRDRGGSNYGYTF | TGTGCCAGCACTAGGGACAGGGGTGGATCTAACTATGGCTACACCTTC
TRBJ2-1 | 18 | NA | TRBD2 | TRBV11-2 | CASSLYRVGGPVYNEQFF | TGTGCCAGCAGCTTATACCGCGTGGGAGGGCCTGTCTACAATGAGCAGTTCTTC
TRBJ2-7 | 15 | NA | NA | TRBV7-2 | CASSSSSAPTYEQYF | TGTGCCAGCAGCTCGTCTAGCGCCCCCACCTACGAGCAGTACTTC
TRBJ2-5 | 14 | once | TRBD1 | TRBV2 | CASSGQGRRETQYF | TGTGCCAGCAGCGGACAGGGGCGGAGAGAGACCCAGTACTTC
TRBJ1-5 | 15 | NA | NA | TRBV24-1 | CATSDPLKGDQPQHF | TGTGCCACCAGTGATCCCCTCAAGGGAGATCAGCCCCAGCATTTT
TRBJ1-1 | 16 | NA | NA | TRBV18 | CASSPTRPSMNTEAFF | TGTGCCAGCTCACCAACCCGTCCGAGCATGAACACTGAAGCTTTCTTT
TRBJ2-1 | 15 | NA | NA | TRBV28 | CASIPALSSYNEQFF | TGTGCCAGCATTCCAGCCTTAAGCTCCTACAATGAGCAGTTCTTC
TRBJ2-1 | 16 | NA | NA | TRBV27 | CASSPSTGHSYNEQFF | TGTGCCAGCAGTCCATCGACAGGACACTCCTACAATGAGCAGTTCTTC
TRBJ2-7 | 13 | NA | NA | TRBV28 | CASGLTYPHEQYF | TGTGCCAGCGGGCTGACGTACCCCCACGAGCAGTACTTC
TRBJ1-2 | 13 | NA | NA | TRBV9 | CASSETSLYGYTF | TGTGCCAGCAGCGAAACATCCCTCTATGGCTACACCTTC
TRBJ1-1 | 14 | NA | NA | TRBV9 | CASSVEWFSREAFF | TGTGCCAGCAGCGTAGAGTGGTTTTCCCGTGAAGCTTTCTTT
TRBJ2-1 | 11 | NA | NA | TRBV5-4 | CASSFAAEQFF | TGTGCCAGCAGCTTCGCGGCTGAGCAGTTCTTC
TRBJ2-1 | 16 | NA | NA | TRBV24-1 | CATSDFSARSYNEQFF | TGTGCCACCAGTGATTTTTCGGCGCGATCCTACAATGAGCAGTTCTTC
TRBJ2-4 | 14 | NA | NA | TRBV7-8 | CASSPSIAKNIQYF | TGTGCCAGCAGCCCGAGCATAGCCAAAAACATTCAGTACTTC
TRBJ2-7 | 9 | NA | NA | TRBV23-1 | CASSFEQYF | TGCGCCAGCAGTTTCGAGCAGTACTTC
TRBJ2-1 | 14 | NA | TRBD2 | TRBV29-1 | CSVVVQRESNEQFF | TGCAGCGTTGTGGTACAGCGGGAGAGCAATGAGCAGTTCTTC
TRBJ2-1 | 15 | NA | TRBD2 | TRBV7-9 | CASSLRLAGANEQFF | TGTGCCAGCAGCTTACGGCTAGCGGGAGCCAATGAGCAGTTCTTC
TRBJ2-2 | 13 | NA | NA | TRBV7-9 | CASSLGDFGELFF | TGTGCCAGCAGCTTAGGGGATTTCGGGGAGCTGTTTTTT
TRBJ2-7 | 17 | NA | NA | TRBV21-1 | CASSKGIPDRGTYEQYF | TGTGCCAGCAGCAAAGGGATCCCGGACAGGGGGACCTACGAGCAGTACTTC
TRBJ1-5 | 12 | NA | NA | TRBV2 | CASSRGYQPQHF | TGTGCCAGCAGCCGAGGGTACCAGCCCCAGCATTTT
TRBJ1-2 | 12 | NA | NA | TRBV7-2 | CASSLIGFGYTF | TGTGCCAGCAGCTTAATAGGGTTTGGCTACACCTTC
TRBJ2-3 | 15 | NA | NA | TRBV28 | CASSRPGSITDTQYF | TGTGCCAGCAGTCGCCCAGGATCAATCACAGATACGCAGTATTTT
TRBJ2-7 | 12 | NA | NA | TRBV11-3 | CASSRAASEQYF | TGTGCCAGCAGCCGCGCAGCCTCCGAGCAGTACTTC
TRBJ2-7 | 13 | once | NA | TRBV29-1 | CSVVSGVGREQYF | TGCAGCGTTGTCTCAGGGGTAGGGCGAGAGCAGTACTTC
TRBJ2-3 | 15 | NA | NA | TRBV6-5 | CASSRGLGSTDTQYF | TGTGCCAGCAGCCGCGGGTTGGGGAGCACAGATACGCAGTATTTT
TRBJ2-2 | 15 | NA | TRBD1 | TRBV6-5 | CASRDRGRYTGELFF | TGTGCCAGCAGGGACAGGGGGAGGTACACCGGGGAGCTGTTTTTT
TRBJ1-1 | 13 | NA | NA | TRBV11-2 | CASSPVFGTEAFF | TGTGCCAGCAGCCCGGTTTTTGGCACTGAAGCTTTCTTT
TRBJ2-1 | 13 | once | NA | TRBV6-2/TRBV6-3 | CASSYSGVYEQFF | TGTGCCAGCAGTTACTCCGGTGTCTATGAGCAGTTCTTC
TRBJ2-1 | 12 | NA | NA | TRBV18 | CASSSGGDEQFF | TGTGCCAGCTCATCAGGAGGTGATGAGCAGTTCTTC
TRBJ1-1 | 15 | NA | NA | TRBV5-8 | CASTRRQAMNTEAFF | TGTGCCAGCACTCGCCGACAGGCCATGAACACTGAAGCTTTCTTT
TRBJ2-1 | 14 | NA | NA | TRBV7-3 | CASSPTLTRAEQFF | TGTGCCAGCAGCCCCACGCTAACCCGTGCTGAGCAGTTCTTC
TRBJ1-4 | 13 | NA | NA | TRBV6-6 | CASSGFGGLKLFF | TGTGCCAGCAGCGGGTTCGGGGGGTTAAAACTGTTTTTT
TRBJ1-2 | 12 | NA | NA | TRBV28 | CASRTSGYGYTF | TGTGCCAGCAGGACCTCCGGGTATGGCTACACCTTC
TRBJ2-3 | 14 | NA | TRBD2 | TRBV7-3 | CASRRSGSADTQYF | TGTGCCAGCAGACGAAGCGGGAGCGCAGATACGCAGTATTTT
TRBJ2-7 | 14 | NA | NA | TRBV5-1 | CASSRTVSADEQYF | TGCGCCAGCAGCAGGACAGTGAGTGCTGACGAGCAGTACTTC
TRBJ2-1 | 17 | NA | NA | TRBV7-2 | CASSLGLVGMRRGEQFF | TGTGCCAGCAGCTTAGGTCTAGTCGGAATGAGGAGGGGCGAGCAGTTCTTC
TRBJ2-1 | 17 | NA | TRBD2 | TRBV7-9 | CASSLDGTGGTYNEQFF | TGTGCCAGCAGCTTAGACGGTACGGGAGGGACCTACAATGAGCAGTTCTTC
TRBJ2-1 | 16 | NA | TRBD2 | TRBV5-4 | CASSRRGGSYYNEQFF | TGTGCCAGCAGCAGGCGGGGCGGGAGTTATTACAATGAGCAGTTCTTC
TRBJ2-2 | 15 | NA | NA | TRBV5-1 | CASSRAGANTGELFF | TGCGCCAGCAGCCGGGCAGGGGCGAACACCGGGGAGCTGTTTTTT